One and the same sample provided the 13 T cell receptor beta chains below, sequenced in a study of blood T cell repertoires in COVID-19. Data came from immunoSEQ multiplex PCR; TCRdb stores just in-frame clones and leaves some out. The data contain over 200,000 clones, nearly 90% of them singletons. Sequencing was done on a sample of PBMCs or T cells enriched from blood (not recorded which). These TCRs come from a man aged 25 to 45 who had been exposed to COVID-19.

The chain links TRBV4-1 to TRBJ2-1, with D perhaps TRBD1 (6 bases). Germline V CDR1 and CDR2: MGHRA, YSYEKL. The V and J ends lost 4 bases and 5 bases respectively, with 6 bases between them. The CDR3 loop spans 12 amino acids. The CDR3 sequence is CASSRQDNEQFF. The CDR3 DNA reads as TGCGCCAGCAGCCGACAGGACAATGAGCAGTTCTTC.

This sequence joins TRBV4-1 and TRBJ1-5; no clear D gene. The V gene's germline CDR1 is MGHRA and CDR2 YSYEKL. The CDR3 contains 14 residues. Trimming left V 4 bases short and J 4 bases short, with 11 bases between. This CDR3 reads CASSPDGRNQPQHF. CDR3 DNA sequence: TGCGCCAGCAGCCCGGACGGGAGAAATCAGCCCCAGCATTTT.

The chain carries TRBV9 and TRBJ1-6; D is unresolved. This CDR3 has 15 residues. V lost 1 base, J lost 0 bases, and 5 bases lay in between. CDR1 SGDLS and CDR2 YYNGEE come from the germline V gene. The CDR3 is CASSVMSSYNSPLHF. CDR3 sequence (DNA): TGTGCCAGCAGCGTAATGAGCTCCTATAATTCACCCCTCCACTTT.

The V gene is TRBV7-9, the J gene TRBJ1-4; D gene uncertain. V was clipped by 7 bases and J by 4 bases, with 13 bases between them. The germline gives CDR1 SEHNR, CDR2 FQNEAQ (reference sequence). This CDR3 contains 14 residues. DNA of the CDR3: TGTGCCAGCACCAATTACGGTATTAATGAAAAACTGTTTTTT. It specifies CASTNYGINEKLFF.

This clone was seen a handful of times. The V call is TRBV7-8, the J call TRBJ1-1; 10 bases agree with TRBD1. CDR1 and CDR2 from the germline V gene are SGHVS and FQNEAQ. V shed 1 base, J shed 5 bases, and the junction held 4 bases outside the gene matches. The CDR3 runs 15 residues. As DNA, the CDR3 is TGTGCCAGCAGCTTAGGGGACAGGGGTTGGACTGAAGCTTTCTTT. It specifies CASSLGDRGWTEAFF.

This chain joins TRBV20-1 and TRBJ2-5; 7 bases are a match to TRBD1. V trimming: 3 bases; J trimming: 5 bases; junction bases outside the gene matches: 18. There are 17 residues in the CDR3. Germline V CDR1 and CDR2: DFQATT, SNEGSKA (reference sequence). The chain's CDR3 is CSASIGQADFFGETQYF. DNA of the CDR3: TGCAGTGCTAGTATAGGACAGGCCGACTTCTTCGGGGAGACCCAGTACTTC.

By frequency in the sample, this clone is medium-sized (0.01 to 0.1%). This chain joins TRBV2 and TRBJ2-7, with D perhaps matching TRBD2 (5 bases). The CDR3 covers 13 residues. Germline CDR1 is SNHLY and CDR2 is FYNNEI. V was cut by 7 bases and J by 0 bases, with 10 bases left in between. CDR3 in DNA: TGTGCCAGCATATCAGACTACTCCTACGAGCAGTACTTC. Its protein is CASISDYSYEQYF.

This clone occurred once. The genes are TRBV6-1 and TRBJ2-3, with 8 bases aligning to TRBD2. Germline V lookup: CDR1 MNHNS, CDR2 SASEGT. V shed 5 bases and J 7 bases; nucleotides not matched to a gene: 11. The CDR3 has 15 residues. This chain's CDR3 is CASSLAGDTGYTQYF. For the CDR3, the DNA is TGTGCCAGCAGTCTAGCGGGCGATACTGGCTATACGCAGTATTTT.

This clone appeared a single time. V usage is TRBV19 and J usage is TRBJ1-5, with 7 bases aligning to TRBD1. V lost 3 bases and J lost 4; bases outside the gene matches: 3. Germline CDR1 is LNHDA and CDR2 is SQIVND (reference sequence). This CDR3 contains 14 residues. The CDR3 spells CASSMTGSNQPQHF. CDR3 bases: TGTGCCAGTAGTATGACAGGGAGTAATCAGCCCCAGCATTTT.

The CDR3 DNA reads as TGTGCTAGTGGTTCAGAGGCAGATACGCAGTATTTT. Translated, it gives CASGSEADTQYF. V usage is TRBV12-5 and J usage is TRBJ2-3, with D unclear. Trimming took 4 bases from V and 4 from J, leaving 6 bases between them. Germline lookup yields CDR1 LGHNT and CDR2 FRNRAP. The CDR3 has 12 amino acids.

The rearrangement uses TRBV5-1 and TRBJ2-7; 8 positions agree with TRBD1. V gave up 5 bases and J gave up 7 bases; unmatched junction bases: 8. The germline gives CDR1 SGHRS, CDR2 YFSETQ. This CDR3 is built from 13 residues. CDR3 in amino acids: CASRRQGAGEQYF. CDR3 bases: TGCGCCAGCAGAAGGCAGGGGGCTGGTGAGCAGTACTTC.

This sequence joins TRBV19 and TRBJ1-4; TRBD1 agrees at 7 bases. The CDR3 covers 14 residues. V lost 3 bases and J lost 5; bases outside the gene matches: 3. From germline, CDR1 is LNHDA and CDR2 SQIVND (reference sequence). The CDR3 DNA follows: TGTGCCAGTAGTATTCAAGGGGGCAATGAAAAACTGTTTTTT. It is translated as CASSIQGGNEKLFF.

This chain uses TRBV7-7 with TRBJ2-1, with D possibly TRBD1 on 5 matching bases. CDR1 and CDR2 from the germline V gene are SSHAT and FNYEAQ (reference sequence). V lost 5 bases and J lost 6, with 14 bases in between. This CDR3 has 14 amino acids. The CDR3 DNA follows: TGTGCCAGCAGCCGAGACCCCCAGGGCAATGAGCAGTTCTTC. Its translation is CASSRDPQGNEQFF.